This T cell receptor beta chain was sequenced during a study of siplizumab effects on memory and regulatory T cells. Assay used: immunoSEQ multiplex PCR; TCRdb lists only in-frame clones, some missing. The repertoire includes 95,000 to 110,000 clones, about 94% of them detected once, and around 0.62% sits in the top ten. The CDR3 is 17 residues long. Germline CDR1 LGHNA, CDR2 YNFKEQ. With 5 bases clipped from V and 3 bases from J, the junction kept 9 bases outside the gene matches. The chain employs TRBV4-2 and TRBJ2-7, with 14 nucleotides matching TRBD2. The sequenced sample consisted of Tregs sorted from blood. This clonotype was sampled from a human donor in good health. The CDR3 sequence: CASSKRGGLAGVYEQYF. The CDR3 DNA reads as TGTGCCAGCAGCAAAAGAGGGGGACTAGCGGGAGTCTACGAGCAGTACTTC.